One T cell receptor (beta chain) is described in this entry. The antigen is not known. TCRdb's table, derived via immunoSEQ multiplex PCR, lists solely in-frame clones and lacks some. The sample records over 95,000 clones, more than 80% being singletons. The sample comes from a study of T cell responses to AZD1222 COVID-19 vaccine. The wider study: Pooled in the analysis were second doses at about 4 or about 12 weeks.

Study-wide points: Two AZD1222 administrations were followed by greater Spike-specific TCR breadth and depth. White British people made up most donors, females outnumbered males, and clonal diversity was possibly underestimated. Of the AZD1222 recipients, only five to seven were seropositive at baseline.

V shed 4 bases and J 0 bases; nucleotides not matched to a gene: 12. The CDR3 length is 18 residues. Germline V gene sequence: CDR1 MDHEN, CDR2 SYDVKM. The receptor was derived from an adult in good health. This specimen consisted of peripheral blood, obtained on day 0 of AZD1222 vaccination. This sequence joins TRBV28 and TRBJ1-5; 7 nucleotides line up with TRBD1. DNA for the CDR3: TGTGCCAGCAGTTACTGGACAGGAGCAGGGTATAGCAATCAGCCCCAGCATTTT. The encoded protein is CASSYWTGAGYSNQPQHF.